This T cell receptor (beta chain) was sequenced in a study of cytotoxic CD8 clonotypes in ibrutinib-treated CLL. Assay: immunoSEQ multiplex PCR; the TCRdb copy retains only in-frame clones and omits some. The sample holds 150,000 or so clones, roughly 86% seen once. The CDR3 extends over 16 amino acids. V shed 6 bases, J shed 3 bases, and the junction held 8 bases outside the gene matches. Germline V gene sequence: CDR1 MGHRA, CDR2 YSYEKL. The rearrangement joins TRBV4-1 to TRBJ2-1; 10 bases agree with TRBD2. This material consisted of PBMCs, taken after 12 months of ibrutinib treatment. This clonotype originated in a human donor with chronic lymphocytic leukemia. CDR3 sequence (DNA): TGCGCCAGCAGTCCCACGGGACTAGCGAGCTACAATGAGCAGTTCTTC. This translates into CASSPTGLASYNEQFF.